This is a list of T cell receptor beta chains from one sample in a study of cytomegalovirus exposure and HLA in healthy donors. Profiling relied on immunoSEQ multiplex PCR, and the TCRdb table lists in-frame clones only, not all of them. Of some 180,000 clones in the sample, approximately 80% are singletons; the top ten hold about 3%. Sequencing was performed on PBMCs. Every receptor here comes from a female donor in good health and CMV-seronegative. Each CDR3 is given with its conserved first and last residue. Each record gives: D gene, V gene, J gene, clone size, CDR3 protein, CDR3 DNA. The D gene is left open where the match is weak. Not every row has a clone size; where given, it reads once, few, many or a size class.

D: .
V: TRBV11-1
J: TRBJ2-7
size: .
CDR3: CASNEPGRPYEQYF
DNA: TGTGCCAGCAACGAACCGGGAAGACCTTACGAGCAGTACTTC

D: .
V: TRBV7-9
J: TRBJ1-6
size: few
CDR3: CASSLGQVNSPLHF
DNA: TGTGCCAGCAGCTTAGGGCAGGTTAATTCACCCCTCCACTTT

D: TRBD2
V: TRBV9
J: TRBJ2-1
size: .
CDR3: CASSLSGTSGVEQFF
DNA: TGTGCCAGCAGCCTTTCCGGGACTAGCGGGGTCGAGCAGTTCTTC

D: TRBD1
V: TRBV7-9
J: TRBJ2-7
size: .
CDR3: CASSRSWTGQGYEQYF
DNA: TGTGCCAGCAGCCGAAGCTGGACAGGGCAAGGGTACGAGCAGTACTTC

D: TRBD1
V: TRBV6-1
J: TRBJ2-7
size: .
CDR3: CASRPTDRGLYEQYF
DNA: TGTGCCAGCAGACCTACGGACAGGGGGTTATACGAGCAGTACTTC

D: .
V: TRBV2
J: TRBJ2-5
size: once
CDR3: CASSETRAEQETQYF
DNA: TGTGCCAGCAGTGAAACCCGAGCGGAGCAAGAGACCCAGTACTTC

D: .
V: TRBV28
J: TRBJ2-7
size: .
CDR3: CASSGPLGQAYEQYF
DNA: TGTGCCAGCAGCGGGCCCCTCGGACAAGCCTACGAGCAGTACTTC

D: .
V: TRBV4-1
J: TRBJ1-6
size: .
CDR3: CASSPVSVGLGPLHF
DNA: TGCGCCAGCAGCCCAGTTAGTGTGGGGCTCGGACCCCTCCACTTT

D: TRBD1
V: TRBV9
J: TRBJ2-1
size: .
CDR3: CASSVTGVYNEQFF
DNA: TGTGCCAGCAGCGTTACAGGGGTGTACAATGAGCAGTTCTTC

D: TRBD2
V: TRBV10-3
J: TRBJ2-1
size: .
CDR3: CATLVSGSKEEQFF
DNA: TGTGCCACCCTCGTTAGCGGGAGTAAGGAGGAGCAGTTCTTC

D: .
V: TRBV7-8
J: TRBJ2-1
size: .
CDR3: CASSKANEQFF
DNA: TGTGCCAGCAGCAAAGCCAATGAGCAGTTCTTC